The 8 T cell receptor beta chains below come from one sample, sequenced in a study of prognosis after radiotherapy for stage I lung cancer. From genomic DNA, two-round multiplex PCR was used to amplify TCR beta CDR3. First-round PCR amplification was performed with primers specific to each TRBV and TRBJ gene. A single record per CDR3 protein comes from TCRdb applying MiXCR to the multiplex PCR reads. The data show 51,000 or so distinct CDR3 sequences, less than 35% seen once. The specimen was PBMCs, collected before or after stereotactic body radiation therapy (not recorded which). These receptors were obtained from a donor of 50 years or more with non-small cell lung cancer.

This clonotype was observed a few times. The V gene is TRBV4-2, the J gene TRBJ2-5; D may be TRBD1 (6 bases). The CDR3 has 15 amino acids. The ends were cut back, 4 bases at V and 3 bases at J, with 15 bases in the middle. Germline loops: CDR1 LGHNA, CDR2 YNFKEQ. The CDR3 bases are TGTGCCAGCAGCCCCTACAGGGATGGGGAAGAGACCCAGTACTTC. This gives the protein CASSPYRDGEETQYF.

V is TRBV6-1 and J is TRBJ2-1, with TRBD2 matching over 16 bases. Germline CDR1 and CDR2: MNHNS and SASEGT. This CDR3 is built from 15 residues. V was pared by 6 bases and J by 5 bases, with 1 base of the junction left unmatched. CDR3 DNA: TGTGCCAGCAGGGGGACTAGCGGGGGGGACAATGAGCAGTTCTTC. Amino acids: CASRGTSGGDNEQFF.

This clonotype was counted many times. At one end, the junction sequence differs from germline, possibly due to a read error. This chain connects TRBV7-7 to TRBJ2-1; D unclear. Germline lookup yields CDR1 SSHAT and CDR2 FNYEAQ (reference sequence). This CDR3 is 13 amino acids long. The chain's CDR3 is CASSLAPYNEQFF. The CDR3 region has the DNA TGTGCTAGCAGCTTGGCACCCTACAATGAGCAGTTCTTC.

The sample holds many counts of this clonotype. The V call is TRBV28, the J call TRBJ1-2; TRBD1 might be the D (5 bases). This CDR3 spans 13 amino acids. The V end lost 6 bases, the J end lost 5 bases, and 13 bases lay between the germline ends. Germline V gene sequence: CDR1 MDHEN, CDR2 SYDVKM. The CDR3 protein is CASSRGSPYGYTF. The CDR3 DNA follows: TGTGCCAGCAGCCGGGGGTCCCCATATGGCTACACCTTC.

A remark on this clonotype: The junction differs from germline at one of its ends, possibly a read error. V usage is TRBV5-1 and J usage is TRBJ2-2; 12 nucleotides agree with TRBD2. The CDR3 spans 16 residues. Germline V gene data show CDR1 as SGHRS and CDR2 as YFSETQ. The CDR3 bases are TGCGCCAACAGCTTGACTAGCGGGAGTGTTGTCGGGGAGCTGTTTTTT. It specifies CANSLTSGSVVGELFF.

Many counts were recorded for this clonotype. The V call is TRBV6-4, the J call TRBJ2-7; 16 bases agree with TRBD2. CDR3 length equals 17 residues. J lost 6 bases, V lost 6 bases, and 11 bases had no gene match. Germline V lookup: CDR1 MRHNA, CDR2 SNTAGT. CDR3 sequence: CASRGTSGRALSREQYF. CDR3 sequence (DNA): TGTGCCAGCAGGGGGACTAGCGGGAGGGCCTTATCGCGCGAGCAGTACTTC.

The chain carries TRBV28 and TRBJ2-7; D is ambiguous. Germline V gene lookup returns CDR1 MDHEN and CDR2 SYDVKM. The CDR3 extends over 13 amino acids. Trimming shortened V by 7 bases and J by 0 bases, and 10 bases separated the two germline ends. The CDR3 sequence is CASNPSNSYEQYF. CDR3 bases: TGTGCCAGCAACCCCAGCAACTCCTACGAGCAGTACTTC.

In this sample, this clonotype turned up once. An end of the junction does not agree with germline; a read error may underlie this. The V call is TRBV6-2 or TRBV6-3, the J call TRBJ1-6, with TRBD1 as a possible D gene (5 bases). The CDR3 totals 17 residues. Germline assignment: CDR1 MNHEY and CDR2 SVGEGT. The CDR3 reads CASTPLPQGADGSPIHF. The DNA of the CDR3 is TGCGCCAGCACACCCCTACCGCAGGGTGCAGATGGTTCACCCATCCACTTT.